This T cell receptor beta chain was recorded in a study of glioma-infiltrating T cells. Germline values: CDR1 SQVTM, CDR2 ANQGSEA. CDR3 length: 14 residues. With 7 bases removed from V and 1 base from J, the gap between germline ends came to 16 bases. In its sample, this clonotype was seen once. Its target is unknown. Given a much more abundant clone one base away, this may be a read error. Findings of the study overall: Gliomas, especially low-grade, showed above-expected tissue-blood divergence; non-neoplastic patients showed below. Only very few CDR3 sequences appeared in both tissue and blood.

TCR alpha and beta CDR3 regions were amplified from RNA using iRepertoire nested multiplex PCR. For one-step reverse transcription and amplification, about 85-400 ng of tissue mRNA or PBMC total RNA was used. TCRdb reanalysed the multiplex PCR reads using MiXCR and keeps one entry per CDR3 protein. The sample includes about 89,000 distinct CDR3 sequences, less than 30% seen only once; the top ten take about 6.7%. This clonotype originated in a human donor with low-grade glioma or glioblastoma, undergoing nonglioma brain surgery, or in good health (not recorded which). Sequenced input: glioma tissue, nonneoplastic brain tissue, or PBMCs (not recorded which). The J gene is TRBJ1-1, the V gene TRBV29-1; D may be TRBD1 (6 bases). CDR3 nucleotides: TGCAGCGCTGGAAACAGGGAAGCGAACACTGAAGCTTTCTTT. Residues: CSAGNREANTEAFF.